Below, 9 T cell receptor beta chains from the same sample are listed, as sequenced in a study of Graves' ophthalmopathy and Graves' hyperthyroidism. TCR beta CDR3 regions were amplified from RNA transcripts. The library came from an HTBI-primed first-round RT-PCR and a second-round multiplex PCR. A single record per CDR3 protein comes from TCRdb applying MiXCR to the multiplex PCR reads. The sample holds fewer than 650,000 distinct CDR3 sequences, 22% seen once. Sequences were obtained from peripheral blood. The origin of the receptors is a woman under 30 with stable Graves' hyperthyroidism. Some clones in this sample may be carry-over from other donors' samples.

This clonotype turned up a few times. This chain links TRBV9 with TRBJ2-4; 7 bases map to TRBD1. The CDR3 is 15 amino acids. CDR1 SGDLS and CDR2 YYNGEE come from the germline V gene. V lost 4 bases, J lost 8 bases, and 12 bases stayed unmatched. The CDR3 region has the DNA TGTGCCAGCAGCCCAGGGAGTCAGGGGGTAGACATTCAGTACTTC. Its protein product is CASSPGSQGVDIQYF.

This clonotype occurred a few times. The chain joins TRBV12-3 or TRBV12-4 to TRBJ1-1; the D is unclear. The V end lost 5 bases, the J end lost 1 base, and 8 bases lay between the germline ends. The CDR3 is 13 residues long. This CDR3 reads CASSGPGNTEAFF. For the CDR3, the DNA is TGTGCCAGCAGTGGCCCGGGGAACACTGAAGCTTTCTTT.

This clonotype has a count of ten or more. The chain employs TRBV20-1 and TRBJ1-6, with 8 bases identical to TRBD1. With V trimmed by 1 base and J by 5 bases, 7 bases remained unmatched. CDR1 and CDR2 from the germline V gene are DFQATT and SNEGSKA (reference sequence). This CDR3 is built from 16 residues. The CDR3 sequence is CSARGVDRDDNSPLHF. The CDR3 region has the DNA TGCAGTGCTAGAGGGGTGGACAGGGACGATAATTCACCCCTCCACTTT.

The table lists this clonotype with a few counts. The chain is built from TRBV27 and TRBJ1-2, with a possible D match to TRBD1 (6 bases). The CDR3 loop spans 12 amino acids. CDR1 and CDR2 from the germline V gene are MNHEY and SMNVEV (reference sequence). V was trimmed by 6 bases and J by 5 bases, leaving 10 bases between them. In DNA, the CDR3 is TGTGCCAGCAGAATCGGGACATATGGCTACACCTTC. The encoded protein is CASRIGTYGYTF.

This clonotype was observed many times. The chain has TRBV27 and TRBJ2-7, with a weak D call TRBD2 (6 bases). Germline-derived CDR1 and CDR2 are MNHEY and SMNVEV (reference sequence). This CDR3 comprises 15 residues. The V gene lost 5 bases and the J gene lost 6 bases, with 20 bases spanning the gap. The CDR3 region has the DNA TGTGCCAGCAGTCTGACACCGGCGGGATCCGTCGAGCAGTACTTC. This gives the protein CASSLTPAGSVEQYF.

This clonotype was observed at least ten times. The V call is TRBV2, the J call TRBJ1-3, with 7 bases matching TRBD1. The CDR3 is 12 residues long. Per germline, CDR1 SNHLY and CDR2 FYNNEI. J lost 4 bases, V lost 6 bases, and 0 bases had no gene match. As DNA, the CDR3 is TGTGCCAGCAGACAGGGGGGAAACACCATATATTTT. This translates into CASRQGGNTIYF.

This clonotype was seen ten or more times. The rearrangement uses TRBV11-2 and TRBJ2-2, with D maybe TRBD1 (8 bases). This CDR3 comprises 16 residues. Looked up from germline, CDR1 is SGHAT and CDR2 is FQNNGV. Between the trimmed V and J ends, which lost 4 bases and 0 bases, there was a span of 12 bases. The DNA of the CDR3 is TGTGCCAGCAGCTCAACAGGGGGGGCGAACACCGGGGAGCTGTTTTTT. This encodes CASSSTGGANTGELFF. The variable domain in full, with the rest retrieved from reference TRBV11-2 and TRBJ2-2, is EAGVAQSPRYKIIEKRQSVAFWCNPISGHATLYWYQQILGQGPKLLIQFQNNGVVDDSQLPKDRFSAERLKGVDSTLKIQPAKLEDSAVYLCASSSTGGANTGELFFGEGSRLTVL.

This clonotype was recorded many times. A clone one base away is much larger, so this may be a read error. Because it lacks the conserved phenylalanine or tryptophan at the end, this CDR3 is likely a read error. The J gene is TRBJ1-5, the V gene TRBV28; 7 bases match TRBD1. V was pared by 1 base and J by 1 base, with 4 bases of the junction left unmatched. Per germline, CDR1 MDHEN and CDR2 SYDVKM. The CDR3 has 16 residues. CDR3 loop: CASSLSDRASNQPQHL. CDR3 DNA sequence: TGTGCCAGCAGTTTATCCGACAGGGCGAGCAATCAGCCCCAGCATCTT.

This clonotype was counted a few times. The CDR3 here is CASSNVPGLAGETQYF. DNA of the CDR3: TGTGCCAGCAGTAATGTTCCGGGACTAGCGGGAGAGACCCAGTACTTC. This chain uses TRBV6-1 with TRBJ2-5, with TRBD2 identical over 12 bases. The CDR3 loop spans 16 amino acids. Germline V gives CDR1 MNHNS, CDR2 SASEGT. J lost 4 bases, V lost 5 bases, and 8 bases had no gene match.